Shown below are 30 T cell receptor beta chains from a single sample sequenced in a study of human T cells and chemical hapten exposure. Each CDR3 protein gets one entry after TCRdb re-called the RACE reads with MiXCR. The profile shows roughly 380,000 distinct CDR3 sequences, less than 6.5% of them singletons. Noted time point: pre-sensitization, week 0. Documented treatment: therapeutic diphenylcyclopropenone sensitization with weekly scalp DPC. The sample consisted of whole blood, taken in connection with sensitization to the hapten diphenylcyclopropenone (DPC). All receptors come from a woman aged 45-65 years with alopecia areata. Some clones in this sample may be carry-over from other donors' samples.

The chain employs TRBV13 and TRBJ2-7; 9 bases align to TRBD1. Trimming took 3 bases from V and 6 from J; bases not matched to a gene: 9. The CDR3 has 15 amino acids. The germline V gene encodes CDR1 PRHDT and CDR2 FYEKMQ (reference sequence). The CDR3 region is CASSFRDRVRGEQYF. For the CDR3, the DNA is TGTGCCAGCAGCTTCCGGGACAGGGTAAGAGGCGAGCAGTACTTC.

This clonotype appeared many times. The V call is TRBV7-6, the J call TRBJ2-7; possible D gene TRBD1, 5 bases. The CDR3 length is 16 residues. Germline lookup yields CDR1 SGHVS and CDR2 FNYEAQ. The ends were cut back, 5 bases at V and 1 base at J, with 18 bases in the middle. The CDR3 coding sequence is TGTGCCAGCAGCCCCGAGGTGGGAAGGGGTTCCTACGAGCAGTACTTC. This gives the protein CASSPEVGRGSYEQYF. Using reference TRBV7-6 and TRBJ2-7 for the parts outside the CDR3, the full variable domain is GAGVSQSPRYKVTKRGQDVALRCDPISGHVSLYWYRQALGQGPEFLTYFNYEAQQDKSGLPNDRFSAERPEGSISTLTIQRTEQRDSAMYRCASSPEVGRGSYEQYFGPGTRLTVT.

CDR3 in DNA: TGCAGTGCCACCCGACTAGCGGAGTACGAGCAGTACTTC. Protein sequence: CSATRLAEYEQYF. V is TRBV20-1 and J is TRBJ2-7; TRBD2 matches 9 bases. This CDR3 is built from 13 residues. Germline V gene sequence: CDR1 DFQATT, CDR2 SNEGSKA (reference sequence). Trimming took 6 bases from V and 4 from J; bases not matched to a gene: 7.

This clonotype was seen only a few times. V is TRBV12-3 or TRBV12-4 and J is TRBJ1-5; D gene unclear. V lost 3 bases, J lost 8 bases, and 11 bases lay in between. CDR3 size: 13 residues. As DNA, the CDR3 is TGTGCCAGCAGTTTGTCCCGGAGAGAGCCCCAGCATTTT. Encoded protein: CASSLSRREPQHF.

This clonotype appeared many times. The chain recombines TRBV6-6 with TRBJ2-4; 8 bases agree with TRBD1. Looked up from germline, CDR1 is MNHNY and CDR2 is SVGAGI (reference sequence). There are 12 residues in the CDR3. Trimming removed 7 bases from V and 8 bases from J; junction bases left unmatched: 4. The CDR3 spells CASTHRGDIQYF. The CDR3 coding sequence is TGTGCCAGCACCCACAGGGGGGACATTCAGTACTTC.

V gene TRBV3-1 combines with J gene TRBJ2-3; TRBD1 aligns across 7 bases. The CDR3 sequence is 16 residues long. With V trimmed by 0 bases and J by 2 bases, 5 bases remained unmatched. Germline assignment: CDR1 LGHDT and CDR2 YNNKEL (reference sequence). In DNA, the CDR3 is TGTGCCAGCAGCCAAGAGGGGACAGTGTACACAGATACGCAGTATTTT. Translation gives CASSQEGTVYTDTQYF.

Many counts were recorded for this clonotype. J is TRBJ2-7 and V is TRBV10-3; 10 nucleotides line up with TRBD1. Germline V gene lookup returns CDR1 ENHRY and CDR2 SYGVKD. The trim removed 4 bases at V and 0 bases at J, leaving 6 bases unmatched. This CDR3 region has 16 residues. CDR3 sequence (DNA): TGTGCCATCAGTGCGTCCTGGACAGGGGGCTCCTACGAGCAGTACTTC. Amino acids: CAISASWTGGSYEQYF.

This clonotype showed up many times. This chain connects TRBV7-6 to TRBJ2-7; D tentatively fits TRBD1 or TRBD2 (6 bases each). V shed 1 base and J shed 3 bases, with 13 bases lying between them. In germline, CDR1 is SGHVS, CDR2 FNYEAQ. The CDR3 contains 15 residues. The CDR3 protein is CASSLESRGHYEQYF. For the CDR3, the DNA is TGTGCCAGCAGCTTAGAGTCCCGGGGGCACTACGAGCAGTACTTC.

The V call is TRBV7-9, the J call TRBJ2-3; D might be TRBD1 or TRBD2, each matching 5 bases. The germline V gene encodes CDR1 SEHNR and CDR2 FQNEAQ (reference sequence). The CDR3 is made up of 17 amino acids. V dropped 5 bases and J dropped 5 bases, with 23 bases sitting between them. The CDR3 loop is CASSQRPGPLARDTQYF. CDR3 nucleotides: TGTGCCAGCAGCCAACGACCGGGGCCCTTAGCGCGAGATACGCAGTATTTT.

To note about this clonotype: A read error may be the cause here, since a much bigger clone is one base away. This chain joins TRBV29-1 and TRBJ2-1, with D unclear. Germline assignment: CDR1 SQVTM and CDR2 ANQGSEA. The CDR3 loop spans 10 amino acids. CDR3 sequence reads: CGVWANEQFF. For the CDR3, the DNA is TGCGGCGTTTGGGCCAATGAGCAGTTCTTC.

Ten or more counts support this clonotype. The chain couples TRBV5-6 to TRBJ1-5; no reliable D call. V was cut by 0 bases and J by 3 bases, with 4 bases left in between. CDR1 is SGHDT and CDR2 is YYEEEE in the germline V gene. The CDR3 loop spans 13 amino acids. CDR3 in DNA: TGTGCCAGCAGCTTGGGGTACAATCAGCCCCAGCATTTT. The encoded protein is CASSLGYNQPQHF.

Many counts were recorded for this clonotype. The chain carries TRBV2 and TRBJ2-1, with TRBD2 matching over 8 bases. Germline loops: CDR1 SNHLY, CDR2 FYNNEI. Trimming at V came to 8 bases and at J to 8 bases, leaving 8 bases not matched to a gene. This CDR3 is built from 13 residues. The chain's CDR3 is CASHGGAWDEQFF. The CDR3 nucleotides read TGTGCCAGCCACGGGGGGGCATGGGATGAGCAGTTCTTC.

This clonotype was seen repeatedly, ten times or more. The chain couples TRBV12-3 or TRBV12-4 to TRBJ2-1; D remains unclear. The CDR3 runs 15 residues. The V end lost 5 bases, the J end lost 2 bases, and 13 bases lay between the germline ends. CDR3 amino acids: CASSLDWSPYNEQFF. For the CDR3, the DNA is TGTGCCAGCAGTCTCGACTGGTCCCCCTACAATGAGCAGTTCTTC.

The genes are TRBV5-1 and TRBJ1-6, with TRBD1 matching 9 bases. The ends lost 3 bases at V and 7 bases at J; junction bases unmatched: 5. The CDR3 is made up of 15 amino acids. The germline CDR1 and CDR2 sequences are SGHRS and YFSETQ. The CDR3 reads CASSWGQGSNSPLHF. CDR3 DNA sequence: TGCGCCAGCAGCTGGGGACAGGGATCCAATTCACCCCTCCACTTT.

CDR3 coding DNA: TGTGCTAGTGGTTTCGGGGGTATCGAGCAGTACTTC. It translates to CASGFGGIEQYF. The chain is built from TRBV12-5 and TRBJ2-7; TRBD2 is a possible D gene (6 bases). V lost 3 bases and J lost 6, with 9 bases in between. The V gene's germline CDR1 is LGHNT and CDR2 FRNRAP. CDR3 length: 12 amino acids.

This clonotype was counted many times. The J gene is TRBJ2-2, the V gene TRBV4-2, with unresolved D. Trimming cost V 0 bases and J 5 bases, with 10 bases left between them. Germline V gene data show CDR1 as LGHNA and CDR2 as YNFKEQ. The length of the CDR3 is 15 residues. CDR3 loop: CASSQDTLRTGELFF. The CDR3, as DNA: TGTGCCAGCAGCCAAGACACTCTCAGGACCGGGGAGCTGTTTTTT.

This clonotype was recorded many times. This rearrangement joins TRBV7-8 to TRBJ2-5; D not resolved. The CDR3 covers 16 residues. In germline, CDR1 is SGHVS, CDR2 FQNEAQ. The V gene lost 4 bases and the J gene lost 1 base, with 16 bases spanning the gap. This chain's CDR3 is CASSSPAGQTQETQYF. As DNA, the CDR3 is TGTGCCAGCAGCTCCCCAGCCGGGCAAACCCAAGAGACCCAGTACTTC.

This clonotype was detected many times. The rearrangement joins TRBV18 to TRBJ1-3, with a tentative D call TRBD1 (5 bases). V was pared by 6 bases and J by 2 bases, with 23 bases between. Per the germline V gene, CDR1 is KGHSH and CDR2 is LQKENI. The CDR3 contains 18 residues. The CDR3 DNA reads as TGTGCCAGCTCCACCCGAAGAGGGAATTCAGGGACTGGAAACACCATATATTTT. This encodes CASSTRRGNSGTGNTIYF.

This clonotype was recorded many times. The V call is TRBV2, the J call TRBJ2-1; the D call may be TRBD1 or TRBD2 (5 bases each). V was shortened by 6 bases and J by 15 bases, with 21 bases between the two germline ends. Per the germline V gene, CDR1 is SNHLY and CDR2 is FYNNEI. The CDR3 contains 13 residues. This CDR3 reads CASRARDRDKSFF. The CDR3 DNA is TGTGCCAGCAGAGCCCGGGACCGGGATAAGTCGTTCTTC.

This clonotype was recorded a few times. The CDR3 DNA sequence: TGTGCCAGCAGCTTAGATTCCCAGAGCAGGGCCAACGTCCTGACTTTC. Protein sequence: CASSLDSQSRANVLTF. V usage is TRBV7-2 and J usage is TRBJ2-6; D ambiguous. The CDR3 consists of 16 residues. Germline loops: CDR1 SGHTA, CDR2 FQGNSA. V dropped 1 base and J dropped 5 bases, with 12 bases sitting between them.

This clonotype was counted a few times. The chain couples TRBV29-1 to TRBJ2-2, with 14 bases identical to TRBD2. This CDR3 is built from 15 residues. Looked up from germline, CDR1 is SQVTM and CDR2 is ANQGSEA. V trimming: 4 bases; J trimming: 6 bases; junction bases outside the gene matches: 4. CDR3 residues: CSVAGTSGGPGELFF. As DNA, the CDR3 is TGCAGCGTTGCCGGGACTAGCGGGGGCCCCGGGGAGCTGTTTTTT.

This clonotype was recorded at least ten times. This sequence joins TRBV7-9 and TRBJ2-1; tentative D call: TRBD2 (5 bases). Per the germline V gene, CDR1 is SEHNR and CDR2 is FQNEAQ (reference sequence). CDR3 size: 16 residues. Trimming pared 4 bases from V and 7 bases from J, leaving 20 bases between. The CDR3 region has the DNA TGTGCCAGCAGCTCACCCCCCCGCGGGCTGGGGAATGAGCAGTTCTTC. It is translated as CASSSPPRGLGNEQFF.

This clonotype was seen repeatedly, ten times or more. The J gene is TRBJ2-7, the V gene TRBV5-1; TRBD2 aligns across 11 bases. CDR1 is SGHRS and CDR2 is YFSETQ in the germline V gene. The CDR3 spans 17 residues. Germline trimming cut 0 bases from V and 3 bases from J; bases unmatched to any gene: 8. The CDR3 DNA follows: TGCGCCAGCAGCTTGGGAACTAGCGGGAGCTACCACTACGAGCAGTACTTC. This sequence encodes CASSLGTSGSYHYEQYF. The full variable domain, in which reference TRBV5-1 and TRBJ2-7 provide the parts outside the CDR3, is KAGVTQTPRYLIKTRGQQVTLSCSPISGHRSVSWYQQTPGQGLQFLFEYFSETQRNKGNFPGRFSGRQFSNSRSEMNVSTLELGDSALYLCASSLGTSGSYHYEQYFGPGTRLTVT.

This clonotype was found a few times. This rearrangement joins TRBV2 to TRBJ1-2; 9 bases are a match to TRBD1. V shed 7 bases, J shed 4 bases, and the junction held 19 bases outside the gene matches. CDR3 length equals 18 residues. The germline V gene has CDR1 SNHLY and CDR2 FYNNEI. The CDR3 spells CASTHWIGQGKGGYGYTF. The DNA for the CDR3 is TGTGCCAGCACCCACTGGATAGGACAGGGGAAAGGGGGCTATGGCTACACCTTC.

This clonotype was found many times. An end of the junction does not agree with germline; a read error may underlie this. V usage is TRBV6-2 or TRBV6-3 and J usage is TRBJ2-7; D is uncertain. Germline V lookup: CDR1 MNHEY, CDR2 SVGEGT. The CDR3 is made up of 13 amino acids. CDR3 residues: CASTDVFSSEQYF. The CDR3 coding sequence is TGTGCCAGCACGGACGTCTTTTCCTCCGAGCAGTACTTC.

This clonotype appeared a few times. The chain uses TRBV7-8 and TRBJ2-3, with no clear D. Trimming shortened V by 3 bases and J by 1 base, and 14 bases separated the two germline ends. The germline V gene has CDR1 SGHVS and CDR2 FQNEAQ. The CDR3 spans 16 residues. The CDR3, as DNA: TGTGCCAGCAGCTTGTGGGCCTCCGAGGGCACAGATACGCAGTATTTT. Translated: CASSLWASEGTDTQYF.

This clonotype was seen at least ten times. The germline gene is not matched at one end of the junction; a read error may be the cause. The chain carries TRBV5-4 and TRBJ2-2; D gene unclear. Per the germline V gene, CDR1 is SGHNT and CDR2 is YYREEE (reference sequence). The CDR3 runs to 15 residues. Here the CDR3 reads CASSLAKRDTGELFF. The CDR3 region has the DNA TGTGCCAGCAGCTTGGCCAAGCGAGACACCGGCGAGCTGTTTTTT.

The CDR3 DNA reads TGTGCCAGCAGTTTCTCCTGGGGAGCGGGGCAAGATACGCAGTATTTT. This sequence encodes CASSFSWGAGQDTQYF. The chain joins TRBV27 to TRBJ2-3; 7 positions match TRBD2. CDR1 MNHEY and CDR2 SMNVEV come from the germline V gene (reference sequence). This CDR3 spans 16 amino acids. The ends lost 3 bases at V and 5 bases at J; junction bases unmatched: 11.

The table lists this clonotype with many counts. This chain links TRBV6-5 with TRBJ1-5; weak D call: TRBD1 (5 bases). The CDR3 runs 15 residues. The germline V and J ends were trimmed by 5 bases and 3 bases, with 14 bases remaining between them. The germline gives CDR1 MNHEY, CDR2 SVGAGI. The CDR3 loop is CASSVSGAVNQPQHF. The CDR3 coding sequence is TGTGCCAGCAGTGTAAGCGGGGCAGTCAATCAGCCCCAGCATTTT.

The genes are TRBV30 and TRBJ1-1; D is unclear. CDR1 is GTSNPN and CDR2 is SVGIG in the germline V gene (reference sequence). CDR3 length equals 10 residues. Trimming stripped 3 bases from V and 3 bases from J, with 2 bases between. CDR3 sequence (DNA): TGTGCCTGGAGAGACACTGAAGCTTTCTTT. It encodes CAWRDTEAFF.